Included here is one T cell receptor (beta chain) sequence, with context. Its antigen is not identified. The sample contains more than one DNA sequence encoding this CDR3. Sequenced by immunoSEQ multiplex PCR; TCRdb stores in-frame clones only, minus some. The top ten clones hold around 0.37% of a sample with about 2.4 million clones, over 85% of them seen once. Trimming stripped 6 bases from V and 1 base from J, with 12 bases between. The CDR3 runs 14 residues. The germline V gene has CDR1 KGHSH and CDR2 LQKENI. This sample is drawn from a study of shared clonotypes between healthy human individuals. The study's findings and limits: Clonotypes which were not shared had lower generation probabilities than clonotypes that all four donors shared. Larger estimated richness was generally seen in naive subsets than in memory subsets.

The sequence derives from a man aged 18 to 29 in good health. Some clones in this sample may be carry-over from other donors' samples. Specimen: naive CD4+ T cells from PBMCs. As to subset: CD45RA+ positively selected. V gene TRBV18 combines with J gene TRBJ1-1; perhaps TRBD1 as D (5 bases). Written as DNA, the CDR3 is TGTGCCAGCTCCCCCGCAGGGACGAACACTGAAGCTTTCTTT. Its protein is CASSPAGTNTEAFF.